This TCR beta chain was identified during a study of cytomegalovirus exposure and HLA in healthy donors. Details on this clone: Its antigen is still unknown.

Study results and limitations: Reportedly, diagnosis of cytomegalovirus status by the classifier showed high specificity and sensitivity. Data from an earlier analysis indicated that most TCR beta V segments were productive either about 87% or about 30% of the time. V- and J-gene trimming in TCR beta was tied to a missense DCLRE1C variant by an analysis performed later.

The PCR had 60 Vbeta and 13 Jbeta primers. In the study's own analysis: Among the unique TCR beta chains that a later analysis counted, 70 million to 85 million in all, roughly 10 million were shared. Here immunoSEQ multiplex PCR was the method, and the copy in TCRdb shows in-frame clones only, minus some. V and J calls and clone size are given by that table; D and trimming were obtained from the DNA. The table records over 150,000 clones, around 80% of them present only once. V was clipped by 6 bases and J by 3 bases, with 15 bases between them. The CDR3 runs to 14 residues. Looked up from germline, CDR1 is MDHEN and CDR2 is SYDVKM.

The receptor was derived from a woman aged 55-70 years in good health and CMV-seropositive. The chain has TRBV28 and TRBJ2-7, with D maybe TRBD2 (6 bases). The source material was PBMCs. CDR3 loop: CASSLLARGYEQYF. The CDR3 DNA is TGTGCCAGCAGCCTACTAGCCCGGGGCTACGAGCAGTACTTC. Full variable domain (remainder filled in from reference TRBV28 and TRBJ2-7): DVKVTQSSRYLVKRTGEKVFLECVQDMDHENMFWYRQDPGLGLRLIYFSYDVKMKEKGDIPEGYSVSREKKERFSLILESASTNQTSMYLCASSLLARGYEQYFGPGTRLTVT.